This T cell receptor (beta chain) was retrieved from a study of regulatory T cells in long-lasting Graves disease. A word on this clonotype: Its ends do not fully match the called genes, so a read error is possible.

Time point denoted: newly diagnosed GD, antithyroid drugs for less than 3 months. The TCR library was made from RNA that had been extracted from PBMCs in TRIzol. Sequencing libraries for TCR beta were prepared with iRepertoire HTBI primers and Arm-PCR of CDR3 regions. TCRdb reprocessed the multiplex PCR reads with MiXCR, giving one entry per CDR3 protein. The sample has roughly 610,000 distinct CDR3 sequences; around 15% are singletons. These data also formed part of another study, on T cells in Graves' hyperthyroidism and ophthalmopathy. In that study: TCR CDR3 regions were first amplified by RT-PCR with HTBI primers. Most thyroid clonotypes that were expanded above 0.001 also turned up in blood.

The clonotype was recovered from a woman in her 30s with Graves disease. This sample comprised peripheral blood mononuclear cells (PBMCs), obtained at new diagnosis, from a patient treated with antithyroid drugs.

The CDR3 sequence: CSASERQRGYGCTF. The CDR3 DNA sequence: TGCAGTGCTAGTGAGAGACAGCGAGGCTATGGCTGCACCTTC. J is TRBJ1-2 and V is TRBV20-1; tentative D call: TRBD1 (5 bases). The CDR3 length is 14 residues. Germline-derived CDR1 and CDR2 are DFQATT and SNEGSKA (reference sequence).